These T cell receptor beta chains were read from a single sample in a study of blood T cells in healthy people across ages. TCRdb re-analysed the 5' RACE reads in MiXCR, keeping a single row per CDR3 protein. The data contain around 650,000 distinct CDR3 sequences, roughly 30% of them seen just once; the ten biggest clones take up about 16%. Material for sequencing was blood. Every receptor here comes from a woman older than 75 in good health. CDR3s include the opening cysteine and the closing phenylalanine or tryptophan. The order of the fields is J gene, V gene, CDR3 protein.

j_call: TRBJ2-1
v_call: TRBV11-2
cdr3_aa: CASSLRHGTGLGNEQFF

j_call: TRBJ1-1
v_call: TRBV15
cdr3_aa: CATSRGPNTEAFF

j_call: TRBJ2-7
v_call: TRBV29-1
cdr3_aa: CSVESDRVSEQYF

j_call: TRBJ1-1
v_call: TRBV7-8
cdr3_aa: CASRPGPLNTEAFF

j_call: TRBJ1-4
v_call: TRBV20-1
cdr3_aa: CSARGLGDPNEKLFF

j_call: TRBJ2-7
v_call: TRBV5-1
cdr3_aa: CASTNGGRFDEQYF

j_call: TRBJ1-4
v_call: TRBV6-6
cdr3_aa: CASSYEAGGSGSEKLFF

j_call: TRBJ1-2
v_call: TRBV6-2/TRBV6-3
cdr3_aa: CASERGGTRGYTF

j_call: TRBJ1-2
v_call: TRBV5-1
cdr3_aa: CASSLDSPLERYGYTF

j_call: TRBJ1-1
v_call: TRBV6-2/TRBV6-3
cdr3_aa: CASSYLYGHLNTEALF

j_call: TRBJ2-3
v_call: TRBV19
cdr3_aa: CASSISSRALGTQYF

j_call: TRBJ2-1
v_call: TRBV7-3
cdr3_aa: CASSLTGGANEQFF

j_call: TRBJ1-6
v_call: TRBV2
cdr3_aa: CASSEARINSPLHF

j_call: TRBJ2-5
v_call: TRBV18
cdr3_aa: CASSPLGPGETQYF

j_call: TRBJ1-3
v_call: TRBV5-6
cdr3_aa: CASSWRSLERKVAGNTIYF

j_call: TRBJ1-1
v_call: TRBV13
cdr3_aa: CASRLGAEAFF

j_call: TRBJ2-5
v_call: TRBV20-1
cdr3_aa: CSARVPGSGQETQYF

j_call: TRBJ1-1
v_call: TRBV20-1
cdr3_aa: CSAEPGGAGNTEAFF

j_call: TRBJ2-5
v_call: TRBV5-1
cdr3_aa: CASSLGTGGTQETQYF

j_call: TRBJ2-7
v_call: TRBV12-3/TRBV12-4
cdr3_aa: CASSIGVGQAESSYEQYF

j_call: TRBJ2-1
v_call: TRBV7-8
cdr3_aa: CASSSRGALNNEQFF

j_call: TRBJ2-4
v_call: TRBV7-2
cdr3_aa: CASSLDWGRVNIQYF

j_call: TRBJ1-6
v_call: TRBV12-3/TRBV12-4
cdr3_aa: CASSLALRGALHF

j_call: TRBJ2-3
v_call: TRBV28
cdr3_aa: CASSPPGTTTDTQYF

j_call: TRBJ2-7
v_call: TRBV20-1
cdr3_aa: CSASHRLPTSSYEQYF

j_call: TRBJ2-6
v_call: TRBV29-1
cdr3_aa: CSAYGDALSGANVLTF

j_call: TRBJ2-1
v_call: TRBV5-1
cdr3_aa: CASSLRSFSRVYNEQFF

j_call: TRBJ2-7
v_call: TRBV27
cdr3_aa: CASSPQGNTYEQYF

j_call: TRBJ1-5
v_call: TRBV2
cdr3_aa: CASSGDVVNQPQHF

j_call: TRBJ1-2
v_call: TRBV10-2
cdr3_aa: CASSEMTANNYGYTF

j_call: TRBJ2-3
v_call: TRBV7-2
cdr3_aa: CASSPASGGTRGTDTQYF

j_call: TRBJ1-1
v_call: TRBV4-1
cdr3_aa: CASSQEEVNTEAFF

j_call: TRBJ1-1
v_call: TRBV14
cdr3_aa: CASSQRGVPDTEAFF

j_call: TRBJ2-2
v_call: TRBV7-3
cdr3_aa: CASSLWDTNTGELFF

j_call: TRBJ2-3
v_call: TRBV15
cdr3_aa: CATSRVAALGTQYF

j_call: TRBJ2-1
v_call: TRBV11-2
cdr3_aa: CASSIPGLAGNEQFF

j_call: TRBJ2-3
v_call: TRBV7-3
cdr3_aa: CASSLTSLGDTQYF

j_call: TRBJ2-5
v_call: TRBV24-1
cdr3_aa: CATSEKAGRAQYF

j_call: TRBJ1-6
v_call: TRBV27
cdr3_aa: CASRDTGSPLHF

j_call: TRBJ2-5
v_call: TRBV20-1
cdr3_aa: CSARCAGGQETQYF

j_call: TRBJ2-3
v_call: TRBV12-3/TRBV12-4
cdr3_aa: CASSSSGGFSTDTQYF

j_call: TRBJ2-1
v_call: TRBV20-1
cdr3_aa: CSARGPRGSPWNEQFF

j_call: TRBJ2-7
v_call: TRBV9
cdr3_aa: CASSARQGKYEQYF

j_call: TRBJ2-5
v_call: TRBV12-3/TRBV12-4
cdr3_aa: CASSSFRVQETQYF

j_call: TRBJ2-5
v_call: TRBV7-9
cdr3_aa: CASSLSSGGASGGDQYF